This T cell receptor (beta chain) was sequenced for a study of cytomegalovirus exposure and HLA in healthy donors. Study-wide findings and caveats: By HLA locus, TCR association rates varied in a later analysis, with DRB1 showing the most and HLA-C the fewest. Earlier analysis found most TCR beta V segments productive about 90% or about 30% of the time. Several V segments, TRBV6-2 and TRBV6-3 among them, could not be told apart and were dropped.

Germline loops: CDR1 SGHRS, CDR2 YFSETQ. V lost 4 bases to trimming and J lost 8 bases; unmatched junction nucleotides: 13. The CDR3 is made up of 15 amino acids. PCR primers comprised 60 Vbeta and 13 Jbeta primers. In the source study's methods: Later reanalysis found about 78 million unique TCR beta chains, 10 million to 14 million of them shared. Assay used: immunoSEQ multiplex PCR; TCRdb lists only in-frame clones, some missing. For V, J and clone size, that table is used; D and trimming come from the DNA. This table has approximately 160,000 clones, around 77% appearing once. Points on this clone: Its specificity is unknown.

The rearrangement joins TRBV5-1 to TRBJ1-2; 8 bases fit TRBD1. Sequenced: PBMCs. The clonotype was recovered from a woman in her twenties or thirties in good health and CMV-seronegative. The CDR3 loop reads CASSPPGTGPGGYTF. The CDR3 DNA follows: TGCGCCAGCAGCCCCCCCGGGACAGGCCCGGGGGGCTACACCTTC.